This is a list of T cell receptor beta chains from one sample in a study of T cell responses to AZD1222 COVID-19 vaccine. Assay: immunoSEQ multiplex PCR; the TCRdb copy retains only in-frame clones and omits some. The sample has 110,000 or so clones, 70% to 90% seen once; the top ten hold 9% to 9.5%. The sample was peripheral blood, taken on day 0 of AZD1222 vaccination. These receptors were taken from an adult in good health. Each CDR3 is given with its conserved first and last residue.

TRBV7-2	CASSTTSGGAGYEQFF
TRBV7-9	CASSRGGSNSYEQYF
TRBV19	CASSSSLNTEAFF
TRBV6-2/TRBV6-3	CASSYREGTEAFF
TRBV11-1	CASSLAKAGGRYEQYF
TRBV25-1	CASSVGRDYGYTF
TRBV6-5	CASSYSGGQGGEKLFF
TRBV12-5	CASGLDRAINF
TRBV27	CASSPLTGGPDEQFF
TRBV10-3	CAISGATGVPEAFF